The clone carrying this T cell receptor (beta chain) was counted ten times or more. Its antigen is as yet unknown. This sample was taken from a study of T cell repertoires in cytomegalovirus infection. Germline V gene sequence: CDR1 ENHRY, CDR2 SYGVKD. Trimming took 3 bases from V and 6 from J, leaving 11 bases between them. The CDR3 has 13 amino acids. From the reads, TCRdb called clonotypes with MiXCR, one entry per CDR3 protein. The sample includes 500,000 to 600,000 distinct CDR3 sequences, more than 15% of them seen just once. Overall study results and limits: HLA-C-restricted CMV clonotypes gave the most frequent clonotype in two of eight donors. Summed public TCR beta family frequency identified CMV carriers bearing the relevant HLA.

The TCR sequence derives from a human donor in good health (CMV status not recorded). Some clones in this sample may be carry-over from other donors' samples. The sequenced material came from CD8+ T cells from PBMCs. The chain employs TRBV10-3 and TRBJ1-1; D unclear. CDR3 in amino acids: CAISDADPAEAFF. The CDR3 DNA reads as TGTGCCATCAGTGATGCAGACCCAGCTGAAGCTTTCTTT.